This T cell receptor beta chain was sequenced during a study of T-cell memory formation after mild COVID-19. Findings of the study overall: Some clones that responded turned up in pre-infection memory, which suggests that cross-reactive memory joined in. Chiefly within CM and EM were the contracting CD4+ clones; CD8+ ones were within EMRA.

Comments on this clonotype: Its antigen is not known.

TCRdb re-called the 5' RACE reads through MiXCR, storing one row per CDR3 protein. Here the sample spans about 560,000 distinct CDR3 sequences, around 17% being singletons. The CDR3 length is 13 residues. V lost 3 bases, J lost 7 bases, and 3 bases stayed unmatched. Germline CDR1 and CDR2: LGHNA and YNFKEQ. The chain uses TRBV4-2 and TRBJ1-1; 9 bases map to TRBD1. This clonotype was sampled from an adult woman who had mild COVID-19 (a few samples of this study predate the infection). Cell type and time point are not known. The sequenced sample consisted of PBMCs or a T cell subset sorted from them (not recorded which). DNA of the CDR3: TGTGCCAGCAGCCAGGACAGGGGAGGTGAAGCTTTCTTT. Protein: CASSQDRGGEAFF.